This T cell receptor (beta chain) was identified in a study of beta chain features in type 1 diabetes. The study's findings and limits: Among patients with Type 1 diabetes, TCRB CDR3s were moderately but significantly shorter in every one of the four CD4+ subsets.

This CDR3 comprises 15 residues. J gave up 0 bases and V 2 bases, and 4 bases lay outside the gene matches. Germline lookup yields CDR1 GTSNPN and CDR2 SVGIG (reference sequence). The study reverse transcribed the entire isolated RNA, so it sequenced expressed TCRB transcripts. This table comes from immunoSEQ multiplex PCR, and its TCRdb copy is limited to in-frame clones, with some not included. The sample lists hundreds of thousands of clones, around an eighth occurring once. This clone was observed a handful of times. What it binds is not known. Sequenced material: naive CD4+ T cells from blood. The sequence came from a man aged 18 to 35 with type 1 diabetes. The V call is TRBV30, the J call TRBJ2-1; 7 bases are shared with TRBD2. The CDR3 sequence: CAWSWRGSSYNEQFF. The CDR3 bases are TGTGCCTGGAGTTGGCGGGGGAGCTCCTACAATGAGCAGTTCTTC.